The clone carrying this T cell receptor (beta chain) has a handful of counts. This specimen belongs to a study of T-cell reconstitution after alpha-beta-depleted transplantation in children. For TCRbeta, the library was prepared with unique molecular identifiers. Each CDR3 protein gets one entry after TCRdb re-called the PCR reads with MiXCR. This table has around 680,000 distinct CDR3 sequences, roughly 15% appearing once. This CDR3 contains 16 residues. The V and J ends lost 2 bases and 2 bases respectively, with 16 bases between them. Germline V gene sequence: CDR1 MRHNA, CDR2 SNTAGT. V gene TRBV6-4 combines with J gene TRBJ2-7; D is unresolved. The sequences come from PBMCs from the stem cell graft donor, collected from the stem cell graft. This TCR was sampled from a human donor who donated a stem cell graft to a child with acute myeloid leukemia. CDR3 coding DNA: TGTGCCAGCAGTGACAATTGGGATCCGGAACCCTACGAGCAGTACTTC. The encoded protein is CASSDNWDPEPYEQYF.